The clone carrying this TCR beta chain has a handful of counts. The data belong to a study of STAT5B mutations in CD4+ large granular lymphocyte leukemia. Control samples were healthy donors' buffy coats. This CDR3 has 15 amino acids. The V and J ends lost 4 bases and 1 base, in that order; junction bases with no gene match: 5. Germline CDR1 SGHTA, CDR2 FQGNSA. Study processing details: Lowest detectable productive clonotype frequency was 2.59 x 10-5. Method: immunoSEQ multiplex PCR; TCRdb's copy keeps in-frame clones and lacks some. V and J calls and clone size are those listed in that table; D and trimming were worked out from the DNA. This sample has about 48,000 clones; roughly two thirds occur once, and the top ten carry 1.5%.

V usage is TRBV7-2 and J usage is TRBJ2-7; TRBD1 matches 9 bases. Sequencing was carried out using CD4+ T cells from blood buffy coats. This sequence was found in a human donor in good health. The CDR3 nucleotides read TGTGCCAGCAGCTACCAGACAGGGGGTTCCTACGAGCAGTACTTC. It specifies CASSYQTGGSYEQYF.